This T cell receptor (beta chain) was identified in a study of regulatory dendritic cells for organ transplantation. TCRdb's table, derived via immunoSEQ multiplex PCR, lists solely in-frame clones and lacks some. Of roughly 35,000 clones listed, 85% to 90% are singletons. FACS sorted CD4+ or CD8+ T cells into CD45RA+ naive and CD45RO+ memory. V lost 4 bases to trimming and J lost 2 bases, with 9 bases between them. In germline, CDR1 is SGHTA, CDR2 FQGNSA. The CDR3 spans 15 residues. Study results and caveats: Naive T cells showed high diversity, memory cells less, memory CD8+ least. Regulatory dendritic cells appeared to expand memory CD8+ clones less than mature ones. The authors noted considerable between-person heterogeneity in alloreactive memory CD8+ cells.

Of note for this clone: As yet, its antigen is unknown.

The TCR sequence derives from a human donor in good health. The specimen was naive CD4+ T cells from blood. As for subset: CD45RA+ naive T cells. The chain has TRBV7-2 and TRBJ1-6; the D gene is possibly TRBD1 (5 bases). The CDR3 DNA is TGTGCCAGCAGCTCAGAGGGGACCTATAATTCACCCCTCCACTTT. It yields the protein CASSSEGTYNSPLHF.